Listed below are T cell receptor beta chains from one sample, sequenced in a study of blood T cells in healthy people across ages. TCRdb reprocessed the 5' RACE reads via MiXCR and lists one record per CDR3 protein. The sample carries around 1.5 million distinct CDR3 sequences, 42% recorded once. Source material: blood. These receptors originate from a woman younger than 35 in good health. CDR3s include the opening cysteine and the closing phenylalanine or tryptophan. A D gene is named only where the DNA matches it firmly. A row's size may be missing; if present it is once, few, many or a size class.

abundance	d_gene	v_gene	j_gene	CDR3aa	CDR3nt
many	TRBD1	TRBV20-1	TRBJ1-6	CSARGQGALNSPLHF	TGCAGTGCTAGGGGACAGGGGGCTCTGAATTCACCCCTCCACTTT
.	.	TRBV20-1	TRBJ2-5	CSARQGSDRRETQYF	TGCAGTGCTAGGCAAGGCTCAGACCGTAGGGAGACCCAGTACTTC
.	TRBD1	TRBV12-3/TRBV12-4	TRBJ2-5	CASSLRHPRRTGWLETQYF	TGTGCCAGCAGTTTACGGCACCCCCGAAGGACAGGGTGGTTGGAGACCCAGTACTTC
.	TRBD2	TRBV12-3/TRBV12-4	TRBJ2-7	CASSSGTSSLEQYF	TGTGCCAGCAGTTCCGGGACTAGCAGTCTTGAGCAGTACTTC
.	TRBD2	TRBV20-1	TRBJ2-3	CSAMGAGASWADTQYF	TGCAGTGCGATGGGAGCGGGAGCTAGTTGGGCAGATACGCAGTATTTT
.	TRBD2	TRBV7-2	TRBJ2-7	CASSLALPLLAGYISYEQYF	TGTGCCAGCAGCTTAGCCCTTCCGTTACTAGCGGGGTACATCTCCTACGAGCAGTACTTC
.	.	TRBV18	TRBJ1-6	CASSPVRSSYNSPLHF	TGTGCCAGCTCACCGGTCCGGAGCTCCTATAATTCACCCCTCCACTTT
.	.	TRBV3-1	TRBJ1-4	CASSQDFGKANEKLFF	TGTGCCAGCAGCCAAGATTTCGGGAAGGCTAATGAAAAACTGTTTTTT
.	TRBD1	TRBV12-3/TRBV12-4	TRBJ2-5	CASSLAGTVETQYF	TGTGCCAGCAGTTTAGCCGGGACAGTAGAGACCCAGTACTTC
few	.	TRBV5-1	TRBJ1-3	CASNLGDGGNTIYF	TGCGCCAGCAACCTCGGAGACGGAGGGAACACCATATATTTT
.	.	TRBV5-1	TRBJ2-3	CASSLQFTDTQYF	TGCGCCAGCAGCTTGCAGTTCACAGATACGCAGTATTTT
.	.	TRBV27	TRBJ1-6	CASSFGHNSPLHF	TGTGCCAGCAGTTTTGGTCATAATTCACCCCTCCACTTT
.	TRBD2	TRBV20-1	TRBJ2-7	CSAHRRFPRLAGILSYEQYF	TGCAGTGCTCACCGCCGATTTCCGAGACTAGCGGGAATCCTCTCTTACGAGCAGTACTTC
few	TRBD1	TRBV12-3/TRBV12-4	TRBJ2-7	CASSHGTANYYEQYF	TGTGCCAGCAGCCACGGGACAGCTAATTACTACGAGCAGTACTTC
.	.	TRBV6-6	TRBJ2-3	CASSYRALDTQYF	TGTGCCAGCAGTTACAGGGCCTTAGATACGCAGTATTTT
.	.	TRBV4-2	TRBJ2-7	CASSQEEAGDEQYF	TGTGCCAGCAGCCAAGAGGAGGCGGGTGACGAGCAGTACTTC
few	.	TRBV3-1	TRBJ2-1	CASSQGLGPYNEQFF	TGTGCCAGCAGCCAAGGACTCGGCCCCTACAATGAGCAGTTCTTC
.	.	TRBV7-3	TRBJ1-2	CASSLERSHGYTF	TGTGCCAGCAGCTTAGAGAGGTCCCATGGCTACACCTTC
few	TRBD1	TRBV7-2	TRBJ1-2	CASSSQGANDGYTF	TGTGCCAGCAGCTCTCAGGGGGCGAACGATGGCTACACCTTC
.	TRBD1	TRBV29-1	TRBJ2-7	CSVRSAGQGYEQYF	TGCAGCGTGCGGTCGGCGGGACAGGGGTACGAGCAGTACTTC
.	TRBD2	TRBV7-2	TRBJ2-3	CASSLDPGRGGTDTQYF	TGTGCCAGCAGCTTAGACCCCGGGCGGGGGGGCACAGATACGCAGTATTTT
few	TRBD1	TRBV9	TRBJ1-4	CASSVKQGSEKLFF	TGTGCCAGCAGCGTAAAACAGGGGAGTGAAAAACTGTTTTTT
.	.	TRBV12-3/TRBV12-4	TRBJ1-5	CASSPTGGVEDQPQHF	TGTGCCAGCAGTCCTACGGGGGGGGTCGAAGATCAGCCCCAGCATTTT
few	.	TRBV6-2/TRBV6-3	TRBJ2-5	CASLYLETQYF	TGTGCCAGCTTGTACCTCGAGACCCAGTACTTC
few	.	TRBV2	TRBJ1-2	CASPEYTSFGYTF	TGTGCCAGCCCAGAATACACTAGCTTTGGCTACACCTTC
many	TRBD2	TRBV12-3/TRBV12-4	TRBJ2-3	CASSPGLGGGDTQYF	TGTGCCAGCAGTCCGGGACTGGGGGGAGGGGATACGCAGTATTTT
.	.	TRBV27	TRBJ2-5	CASTSTGEQYF	TGTGCCAGCACCAGTACCGGGGAGCAGTACTTC
few	.	TRBV10-3	TRBJ2-1	CAISDQHGIGEQFF	TGTGCCATCAGCGACCAGCACGGAATAGGTGAGCAGTTCTTC
few	TRBD1	TRBV29-1	TRBJ1-2	CSVRGGGEMDYGYTF	TGCAGCGTCCGAGGGGGCGGGGAGATGGACTATGGCTACACCTTC
.	.	TRBV3-1	TRBJ2-7	CASSQGSDLSSYEQYF	TGTGCCAGCAGCCAAGGGAGTGACCTAAGCTCCTACGAGCAGTACTTC
.	.	TRBV27	TRBJ2-3	CASSLSRAERTDTQYF	TGTGCCAGCAGTTTATCGCGGGCAGAACGCACAGATACGCAGTATTTT
.	.	TRBV15	TRBJ2-1	CATSSLGNNEQFF	TGTGCCACCAGCAGTTTGGGTAACAATGAGCAGTTCTTC
few	.	TRBV12-3/TRBV12-4	TRBJ1-2	CASSPPQGTNYGYTF	TGTGCCAGCAGTCCACCACAGGGAACCAACTATGGCTACACCTTC
many	.	TRBV4-1	TRBJ1-1	CASSSPTGRTEAFF	TGCGCCAGCAGCTCCCCGACCGGGAGGACTGAAGCTTTCTTT
many	.	TRBV4-2	TRBJ2-4	CASSQESTLAKNIQYF	TGTGCCAGCAGCCAAGAGAGTACCCTAGCCAAAAACATTCAGTACTTC
.	.	TRBV27	TRBJ2-3	CASSAPDKTSTDTQYF	TGTGCCAGCAGCGCCCCCGACAAGACTAGCACAGATACGCAGTATTTT
few	TRBD2	TRBV20-1	TRBJ2-4	CSAADLAGPRAKNIQYF	TGCAGTGCTGCAGACCTAGCGGGACCGCGAGCCAAAAACATTCAGTACTTC
.	TRBD1	TRBV18	TRBJ1-1	CASAGQENTEAFF	TGTGCCAGCGCGGGACAGGAGAACACTGAAGCTTTCTTT
.	.	TRBV20-1	TRBJ1-6	CSARDLGLLHF	TGCAGTGCTAGAGATTTGGGTCTCCTCCACTTT
.	.	TRBV27	TRBJ1-2	CASSPRGELYGYTF	TGTGCCAGCAGTCCAAGGGGGGAGCTCTATGGCTACACCTTC
many	.	TRBV6-5	TRBJ2-5	CASSSRGQETQYF	TGTGCCAGCAGTTCTAGGGGCCAAGAGACCCAGTACTTC
.	TRBD2	TRBV24-1	TRBJ2-5	CATSVRRGYPHYRHNEQYF	TGTGCCACCAGTGTTCGGCGGGGGTATCCCCACTATCGGCACAATGAGCAGTACTTC
.	.	TRBV7-2	TRBJ2-7	CASSFIPGHQPYEQYF	TGTGCCAGCAGCTTCATACCGGGACACCAGCCTTACGAGCAGTACTTC
.	.	TRBV21-1	TRBJ2-7	CASSFRTSGRPDEQYF	TGTGCCAGCAGCTTTCGGACTAGCGGGAGGCCCGACGAGCAGTACTTC
few	TRBD2	TRBV20-1	TRBJ2-5	CSARAYMPGLAGQETQYF	TGCAGTGCTAGAGCCTATATGCCGGGACTAGCGGGACAAGAGACCCAGTACTTC
.	.	TRBV12-3/TRBV12-4	TRBJ1-2	CASSLARVGYTF	TGTGCCAGCAGTTTAGCGCGCGTTGGCTACACCTTC
.	.	TRBV4-2	TRBJ1-1	CASSHLGSGNTEAFF	TGTGCCAGCAGCCATTTGGGCTCTGGGAACACTGAAGCTTTCTTT
.	.	TRBV6-5	TRBJ1-3	CASKGLSGNTIYF	TGTGCCAGCAAGGGACTCTCTGGAAACACCATATATTTT
many	.	TRBV12-3/TRBV12-4	TRBJ2-7	CASSTGTDEQYF	TGTGCCAGCAGCACCGGGACGGACGAGCAGTACTTC
many	.	TRBV9	TRBJ2-5	CASSLVPGTNEQYF	TGTGCCAGCAGCCTTGTACCTGGAACCAATGAGCAGTACTTC
.	.	TRBV29-1	TRBJ1-6	CSVVSSGFLRGDNSPLHF	TGCAGCGTTGTTTCCTCGGGGTTCTTAAGGGGGGATAATTCACCCCTCCACTTT
.	TRBD1	TRBV6-1	TRBJ2-5	CAGWTGGAETQYF	TGTGCCGGCTGGACAGGGGGTGCAGAGACCCAGTACTTC
few	.	TRBV5-1	TRBJ2-5	CASSLGLDGSSYF	TGCGCCAGCAGCTTGGGACTAGATGGGAGTTCGTACTTC
few	.	TRBV12-5	TRBJ2-5	CASGRQGGNEQYF	TGTGCTAGTGGTCGACAAGGCGGGAATGAGCAGTACTTC
.	.	TRBV11-2	TRBJ2-3	CASSTWGAGDTQYF	TGTGCCAGCAGCACCTGGGGGGCGGGAGATACGCAGTATTTT
.	TRBD2	TRBV5-6	TRBJ2-1	CASSFGLAGAPEQFF	TGTGCCAGCAGCTTCGGACTAGCGGGAGCACCTGAGCAGTTCTTC
.	.	TRBV2	TRBJ2-1	CASSDRWGRPYNEQFF	TGTGCCAGCAGTGATAGGTGGGGGCGACCCTACAATGAGCAGTTCTTC
.	.	TRBV14	TRBJ2-7	CASSQELNLREQYF	TGTGCCAGCAGCCAAGAGCTCAACCTGCGCGAGCAGTACTTC
few	.	TRBV13	TRBJ2-6	CASSFEDSGANVLTF	TGTGCCAGCAGCTTTGAGGACTCTGGGGCCAACGTCCTGACTTTC